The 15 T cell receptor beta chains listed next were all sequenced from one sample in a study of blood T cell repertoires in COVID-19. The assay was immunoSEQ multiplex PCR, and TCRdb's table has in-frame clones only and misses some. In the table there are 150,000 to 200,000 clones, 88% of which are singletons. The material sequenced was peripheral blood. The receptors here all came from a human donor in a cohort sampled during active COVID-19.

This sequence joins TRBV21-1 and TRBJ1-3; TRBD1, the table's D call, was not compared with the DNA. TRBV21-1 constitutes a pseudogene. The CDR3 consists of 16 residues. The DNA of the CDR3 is TGTGCCAGCAGCCCTCAGGGACAGGGGAGCGGAAACACCATATATTTT. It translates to CASSPQGQGSGNTIYF.

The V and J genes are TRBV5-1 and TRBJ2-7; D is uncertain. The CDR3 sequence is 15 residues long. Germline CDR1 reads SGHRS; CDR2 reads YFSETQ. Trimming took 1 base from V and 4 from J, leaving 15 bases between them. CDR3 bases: TGCGCCAGCAGCTTGAAAAATTCGGGTCCGTACGAGCAGTACTTC. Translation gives CASSLKNSGPYEQYF.

For the CDR3, the DNA is TGCAGTGCTCGAAATAGTGAAAAACTGTTTTTT. Residues: CSARNSEKLFF. This chain connects TRBV20-1 to TRBJ1-4; D gene uncertain. Germline V gene data show CDR1 as DFQATT and CDR2 as SNEGSKA (reference sequence). Trimming shortened V by 5 bases and J by 7 bases, and 8 bases separated the two germline ends. This CDR3 region has 11 residues.

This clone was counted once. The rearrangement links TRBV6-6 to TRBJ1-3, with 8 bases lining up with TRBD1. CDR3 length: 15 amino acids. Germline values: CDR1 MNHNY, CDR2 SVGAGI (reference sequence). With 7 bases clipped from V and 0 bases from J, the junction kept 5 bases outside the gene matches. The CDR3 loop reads CASIRGQASGNTIYF. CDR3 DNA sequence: TGTGCCAGCATTAGGGGACAGGCCTCTGGAAACACCATATATTTT.

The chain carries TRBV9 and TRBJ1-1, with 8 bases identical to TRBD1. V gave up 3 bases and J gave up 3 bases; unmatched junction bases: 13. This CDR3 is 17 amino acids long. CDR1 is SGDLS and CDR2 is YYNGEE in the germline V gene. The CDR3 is CASSGGTGAKGDTEAFF. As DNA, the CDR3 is TGTGCCAGCAGCGGTGGGACAGGAGCCAAAGGAGACACTGAAGCTTTCTTT.

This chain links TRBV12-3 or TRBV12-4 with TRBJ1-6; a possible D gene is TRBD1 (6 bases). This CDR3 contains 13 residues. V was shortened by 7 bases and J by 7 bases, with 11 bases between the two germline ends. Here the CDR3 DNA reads TGTGCCAGCACCGGGACACTAAATTCACCCCTCCACTTT. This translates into CASTGTLNSPLHF.

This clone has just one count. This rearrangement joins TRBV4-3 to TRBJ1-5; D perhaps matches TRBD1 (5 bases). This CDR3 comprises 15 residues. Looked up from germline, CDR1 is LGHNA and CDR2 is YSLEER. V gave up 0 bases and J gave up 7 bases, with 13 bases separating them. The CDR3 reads CASSQDAGRLQPQHF. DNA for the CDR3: TGCGCCAGCAGCCAAGATGCGGGGCGATTACAGCCCCAGCATTTT.

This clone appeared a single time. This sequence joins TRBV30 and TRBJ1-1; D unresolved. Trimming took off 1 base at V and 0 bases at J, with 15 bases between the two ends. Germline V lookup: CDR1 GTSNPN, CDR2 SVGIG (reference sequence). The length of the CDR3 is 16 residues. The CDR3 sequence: CAWSEQPLNMNTEAFF. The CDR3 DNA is TGTGCCTGGAGTGAACAGCCCCTCAACATGAACACTGAAGCTTTCTTT. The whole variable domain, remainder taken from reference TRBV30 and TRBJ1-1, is SQTIHQWPATLVQPVGSPLSLECTVEGTSNPNLYWYRQAAGRGLQLLFYSVGIGQISSEVPQNLSASRPQDRQFILSSKKLLLSDSGFYLCAWSEQPLNMNTEAFFGQGTRLTVV.

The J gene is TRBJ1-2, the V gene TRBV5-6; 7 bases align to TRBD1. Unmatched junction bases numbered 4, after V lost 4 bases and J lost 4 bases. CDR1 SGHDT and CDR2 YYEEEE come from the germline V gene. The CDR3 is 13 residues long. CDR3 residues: CASSRGQIYGYTF. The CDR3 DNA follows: TGTGCCAGCAGCCGGGGACAGATCTATGGCTACACCTTC. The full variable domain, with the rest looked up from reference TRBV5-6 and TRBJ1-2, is DAGVTQSPTHLIKTRGQQVTLRCSPKSGHDTVSWYQQALGQGPQFIFQYYEEEERQRGNFPDRFSGHQFPNYSSELNVNALLLGDSALYLCASSRGQIYGYTFGSGTRLTVV.

CDR3 coding DNA: TGTGCCAGCAGTGGCGGCACCACAAACTATGGCTACACCTTC. Amino acids: CASSGGTTNYGYTF. The chain couples TRBV25-1 to TRBJ1-2; no definite D call. Per the germline V gene, CDR1 is MGHDK and CDR2 is SYGVNS. The CDR3 spans 14 residues. V dropped 4 bases and J dropped 2 bases, with 11 bases sitting between them.

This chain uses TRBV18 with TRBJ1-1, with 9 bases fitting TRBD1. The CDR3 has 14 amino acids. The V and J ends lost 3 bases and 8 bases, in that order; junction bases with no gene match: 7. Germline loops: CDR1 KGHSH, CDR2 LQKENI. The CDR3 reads CASSPGTGQTEAFF. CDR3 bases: TGTGCCAGCTCACCCGGGACAGGGCAAACGGAAGCTTTCTTT.

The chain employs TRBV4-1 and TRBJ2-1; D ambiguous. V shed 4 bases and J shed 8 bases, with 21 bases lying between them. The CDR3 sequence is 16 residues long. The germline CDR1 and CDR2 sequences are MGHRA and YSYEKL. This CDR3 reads CASSRDSNYYSHEQFF. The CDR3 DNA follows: TGCGCCAGCAGCCGAGACTCCAACTACTACTCGCATGAGCAGTTCTTC.

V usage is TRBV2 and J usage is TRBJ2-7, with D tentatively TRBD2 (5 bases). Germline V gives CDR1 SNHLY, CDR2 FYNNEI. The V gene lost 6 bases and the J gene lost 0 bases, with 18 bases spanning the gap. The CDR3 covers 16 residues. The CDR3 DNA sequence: TGTGCCAGCAGGGCCCCCGGGATCATCTTCTCCTACGAGCAGTACTTC. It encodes CASRAPGIIFSYEQYF.

CDR3 residues: CASSLSGTNTGELFF. The CDR3 DNA sequence: TGTGCCAGCAGCCTCAGCGGAACGAACACCGGGGAGCTGTTTTTT. This chain connects TRBV9 to TRBJ2-2; D may be TRBD2 (5 bases). The CDR3 covers 15 residues. Germline CDR1 and CDR2: SGDLS and YYNGEE. Deletions cut 4 bases from V and 0 bases from J, with 10 bases between.

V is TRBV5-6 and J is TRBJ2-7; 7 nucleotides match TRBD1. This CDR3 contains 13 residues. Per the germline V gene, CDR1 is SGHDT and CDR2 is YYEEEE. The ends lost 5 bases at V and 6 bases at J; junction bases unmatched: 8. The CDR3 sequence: CASSWTGSSEQYF. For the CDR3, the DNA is TGTGCCAGCAGTTGGACAGGATCTTCCGAGCAGTACTTC.